A selection of T cell receptor beta chains follows, all from one sample in a study of blood T cell repertoires in COVID-19. The repertoire was sequenced with immunoSEQ multiplex PCR; TCRdb's copy has only in-frame clones and lacks some. The table has 250,000 to 300,000 clones, 82% seen once. The sequenced material came from peripheral blood. The receptor set was obtained from a woman under 30 with acute or convalescent COVID-19. Each CDR3 is given with its conserved first and last residue. Clone size is stated in some rows and not others, as once, few, many or a class when expanded.

V: TRBV11-2
size: NA
J: TRBJ1-2
CDR3: CASSLGGSTSRGYTF

V: TRBV6-5
size: NA
J: TRBJ1-1
CDR3: CASRLGRLQNTEAFF

V: TRBV18
size: once
J: TRBJ1-2
CDR3: CASSPPSVYGYTF

V: TRBV4-3
size: NA
J: TRBJ1-2
CDR3: CASSQGTGANYGYTF

V: TRBV21-1
size: NA
J: TRBJ2-7
CDR3: CASSEGGSSLSYEQYF

V: TRBV6-5
size: NA
J: TRBJ2-1
CDR3: CASSNLAGARNEQFF

V: TRBV4-2
size: NA
J: TRBJ2-5
CDR3: CASSQESSGKRVKTQYF

V: TRBV11-3
size: NA
J: TRBJ2-1
CDR3: CASSLGAGLAKTDEQFF

V: TRBV7-8
size: NA
J: TRBJ2-7
CDR3: CASRGPLDEQYF

V: TRBV6-5
size: once
J: TRBJ2-4
CDR3: CASSRAGDKNIQYF

V: TRBV21-1
size: NA
J: TRBJ2-2
CDR3: CASSKGRTSGSTGELFF

V: TRBV5-8
size: NA
J: TRBJ1-1
CDR3: CASSFSGGNTEAFF

V: TRBV5-1
size: once
J: TRBJ1-1
CDR3: CASSSADQGMRNTEAFF

V: TRBV4-3
size: NA
J: TRBJ2-7
CDR3: CASSQSPGLPPYEQYF

V: TRBV28
size: NA
J: TRBJ2-1
CDR3: CASTPGGSYNEQFF

V: TRBV27
size: once
J: TRBJ1-3
CDR3: CASSMSSPGAGNTIYF

V: TRBV4-1
size: few
J: TRBJ2-7
CDR3: CASSQDRGSYEQYF

V: TRBV4-1
size: NA
J: TRBJ2-1
CDR3: CASSQDLGLAAYNEQFF

V: TRBV19
size: NA
J: TRBJ1-1
CDR3: CASSGNRGNTEAFF

V: TRBV5-1
size: once
J: TRBJ1-2
CDR3: CASSFGERGYTF

V: TRBV7-2
size: NA
J: TRBJ2-7
CDR3: CASSATGGNYEQYF

V: TRBV7-9
size: NA
J: TRBJ2-3
CDR3: CASSLAILGGRATDTQYF

V: TRBV19
size: NA
J: TRBJ1-1
CDR3: CASSQGRITEAFF

V: TRBV6-5
size: NA
J: TRBJ2-7
CDR3: CASSYSRRGNEQYF

V: TRBV12-2
size: NA
J: TRBJ1-1
CDR3: CASRLGGSMNTEAFF

V: TRBV27
size: NA
J: TRBJ2-2
CDR3: CASRDTRSGELFF

V: TRBV18
size: once
J: TRBJ1-2
CDR3: CASSPLAEANYGYTF

V: TRBV30
size: few
J: TRBJ2-7
CDR3: CAWGQYYEQYF

V: TRBV6-1
size: NA
J: TRBJ1-2
CDR3: CASSEPPGLEYTF

V: TRBV3-1/TRBV3-2
size: NA
J: TRBJ2-7
CDR3: CASSQGDWTSGRVTGEQYF

V: TRBV27
size: NA
J: TRBJ2-1
CDR3: CASSSGISNEQFF

V: TRBV6-5
size: NA
J: TRBJ2-7
CDR3: CASRWAGTGATQQYF

V: TRBV5-1
size: NA
J: TRBJ1-2
CDR3: CASRPGQALIANYGYTF

V: TRBV25-1
size: few
J: TRBJ2-7
CDR3: CASSGTSGSPYEQYF

V: TRBV18
size: NA
J: TRBJ1-3
CDR3: CASSRTTSTGNTIYF

V: TRBV18
size: NA
J: TRBJ2-6
CDR3: CASSQGAFSGANVLTF

V: TRBV7-9
size: few
J: TRBJ2-7
CDR3: CASSSGLAVSYEQYF

V: TRBV9
size: NA
J: TRBJ2-7
CDR3: CASSVRDREGDEQYF

V: TRBV6-5
size: NA
J: TRBJ1-2
CDR3: CAISRTGGSNYGYTF

V: TRBV19
size: NA
J: TRBJ1-5
CDR3: CASSHQGVDQPQHF

V: TRBV4-1
size: NA
J: TRBJ2-3
CDR3: CASSQVMPISTDTQYF

V: TRBV19
size: once
J: TRBJ2-7
CDR3: CASSATGLTYEQYF

V: TRBV4-1
size: NA
J: TRBJ2-3
CDR3: CASSQDLAESPTDTQYF

V: TRBV2
size: NA
J: TRBJ1-1
CDR3: CASLTRQAMNTEAFF

V: TRBV6-5
size: once
J: TRBJ1-2
CDR3: CASSRGQFNYGYTF

V: TRBV7-3
size: NA
J: TRBJ1-6
CDR3: CASSSGVTNSPLHF

V: TRBV7-2
size: NA
J: TRBJ1-6
CDR3: CASSFWTGRAGGSPLHF

V: TRBV24-1
size: NA
J: TRBJ2-2
CDR3: CATSFVGAGADTGELFF

V: TRBV9
size: NA
J: TRBJ2-4
CDR3: CASSVDDRLLAKNIQYF

V: TRBV27
size: NA
J: TRBJ1-2
CDR3: CASSPLLRDHIYGYTF

V: TRBV5-5
size: NA
J: TRBJ1-5
CDR3: CASSLDEYSNQPQHF

V: TRBV5-1
size: NA
J: TRBJ1-1
CDR3: CASSPGWGGNTEAFF

V: TRBV28
size: NA
J: TRBJ2-1
CDR3: CASSLQWEGNDEQFF

V: TRBV10-2
size: few
J: TRBJ2-7
CDR3: CASSEPTGGSAYEQYF

V: TRBV27
size: once
J: TRBJ2-7
CDR3: CASGHSMYEQYF